These 6 T cell receptor beta chains share one sample of origin, sequenced in a study of control samples from healthy donors and cancer patients. The assay was immunoSEQ multiplex PCR, and TCRdb's table has in-frame clones only and misses some. Of 65,000 to 90,000 clones listed, over 75% were seen once; the top ten hold around 18%. The sequencing sample was made of blood. Source of these receptors: a man in his fifties in good health.

V and J are TRBV10-3 and TRBJ1-2; D perhaps matches TRBD1 (5 bases). Trimming removed 7 bases at V and 7 bases at J, with 22 bases between. CDR1 is ENHRY, CDR2 SYGVKD, per germline. The CDR3 loop spans 15 amino acids. CDR3 region: CAITPQGVSLGGYTF. CDR3 DNA: TGTGCCATCACCCCGCAGGGAGTTAGTTTGGGTGGCTACACCTTC.

The V gene is TRBV5-1, the J gene TRBJ1-6, with D tentatively TRBD1 (5 bases). Germline V gene sequence: CDR1 SGHRS, CDR2 YFSETQ. The V end was cut by 2 bases, the J end by 7 bases, with 10 bases between. This CDR3 has 14 residues. The CDR3 sequence: CASSLWDQNSPLHF. Written as DNA, the CDR3 is TGCGCCAGCAGCTTATGGGACCAGAATTCACCCCTCCACTTT. Based on the CDR3 plus reference TRBV5-1 and TRBJ1-6, the full variable domain is KAGVTQTPRYLIKTRGQQVTLSCSPISGHRSVSWYQQTPGQGLQFLFEYFSETQRNKGNFPGRFSGRQFSNSRSEMNVSTLELGDSALYLCASSLWDQNSPLHFGNGTRLTVT.

The CDR3 nucleotides read TGTGCCACCCGGGACAGGGGGGACACCGGGGAGCTGTTTTTT. Protein sequence: CATRDRGDTGELFF. This sequence joins TRBV19 and TRBJ2-2, with 11 bases aligning to TRBD1. This CDR3 spans 14 amino acids. J lost 3 bases, V lost 10 bases, and 4 bases had no gene match. The germline V gene has CDR1 LNHDA and CDR2 SQIVND (reference sequence).

This chain uses TRBV15 with TRBJ1-2; a possible D gene is TRBD1 (6 bases). The CDR3 length is 15 residues. CDR1 is LNHNV and CDR2 is YYDKDF in the germline V gene (reference sequence). The V end was cut by 3 bases, the J end by 5 bases, with 16 bases between. The CDR3 sequence is CATSREDSRGYGYTF. The CDR3 coding sequence is TGTGCCACCAGCAGGGAGGACAGTCGGGGGTATGGCTACACCTTC.

V usage is TRBV7-2 and J usage is TRBJ2-2; the match to TRBD1 covers 7 bases. The trim removed 5 bases at V and 4 bases at J, leaving 4 bases unmatched. The CDR3 extends over 14 amino acids. CDR1 SGHTA and CDR2 FQGNSA come from the germline V gene. CDR3 sequence (DNA): TGTGCCAGCAGCATAGACAGGGTCACCGGGGAGCTGTTTTTT. Amino acids: CASSIDRVTGELFF.

The V and J genes are TRBV7-2 and TRBJ2-5, with D possibly TRBD2 on 6 matching bases. The CDR3 has 14 amino acids. Trimming cost V 2 bases and J 5 bases, with 12 bases left between them. The germline V gene encodes CDR1 SGHTA and CDR2 FQGNSA. This CDR3 is CASSLNYGGETQYF. CDR3 DNA: TGTGCCAGCAGCTTAAATTATGGAGGGGAGACCCAGTACTTC.